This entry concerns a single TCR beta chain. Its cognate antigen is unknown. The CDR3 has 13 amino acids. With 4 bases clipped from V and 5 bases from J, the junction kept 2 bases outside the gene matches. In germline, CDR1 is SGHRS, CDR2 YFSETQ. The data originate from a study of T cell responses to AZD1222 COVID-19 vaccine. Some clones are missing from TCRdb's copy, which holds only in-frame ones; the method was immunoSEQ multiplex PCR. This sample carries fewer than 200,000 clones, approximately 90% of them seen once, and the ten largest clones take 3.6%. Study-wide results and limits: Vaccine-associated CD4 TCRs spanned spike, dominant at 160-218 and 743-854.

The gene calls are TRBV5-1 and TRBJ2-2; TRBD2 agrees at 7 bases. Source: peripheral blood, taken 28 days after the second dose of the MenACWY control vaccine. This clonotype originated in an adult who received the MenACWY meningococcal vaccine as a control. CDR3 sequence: CASSLSGTGELFF. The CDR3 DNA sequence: TGCGCCAGCAGCCTTAGCGGGACCGGGGAGCTGTTTTTT.